This T cell receptor (beta chain) was identified in a study of blood T cell repertoires in COVID-19. Study-level background: COVID-19 samples collected from the United States, Italy and Spain covered acute and convalescent phases. From T cells, B-cell-depleted T cells, or PBMCs came the material, which was cDNA or gDNA.

Between the trimmed V and J ends, which lost 3 bases and 1 base, there was a span of 12 bases. In germline, CDR1 is KGHSH, CDR2 LQKENI. The CDR3 extends over 15 amino acids. In the source study's methods: Estimated nucleated cell counts came from reference gene primer amplification. The data were produced by immunoSEQ multiplex PCR, yet TCRdb's version contains in-frame clones alone and is incomplete. That table is the source of V, J and clone size, and D and trimming were worked out from the DNA. The sample carries about 140,000 clones, roughly 80% recorded once. The sample was peripheral blood. The chain combines TRBV18 with TRBJ1-1; D possibly corresponds to TRBD1 (6 bases). The source of this sequence is a woman in her forties or fifties with active or convalescent COVID-19. CDR3 amino acids: CASSPAGGRNTEAFF. For the CDR3, the DNA is TGTGCCAGCTCACCGGCGGGGGGGCGGAACACTGAAGCTTTCTTT.